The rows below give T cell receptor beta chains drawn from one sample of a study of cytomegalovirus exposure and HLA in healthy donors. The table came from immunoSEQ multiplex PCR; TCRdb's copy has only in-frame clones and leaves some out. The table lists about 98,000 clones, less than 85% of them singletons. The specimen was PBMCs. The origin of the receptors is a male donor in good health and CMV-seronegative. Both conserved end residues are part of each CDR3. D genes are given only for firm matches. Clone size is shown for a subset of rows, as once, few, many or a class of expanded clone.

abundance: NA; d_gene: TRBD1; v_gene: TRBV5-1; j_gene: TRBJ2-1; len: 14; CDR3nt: TGCGCCAGCAGCTGGGGACAGGGGGGCAATGAGCAGTTCTTC; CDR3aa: CASSWGQGGNEQFF
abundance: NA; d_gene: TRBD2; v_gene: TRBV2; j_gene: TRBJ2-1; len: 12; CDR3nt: TGTGCCAGCAGTGATACTAGCGGTGAGCAGTTCTTC; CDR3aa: CASSDTSGEQFF
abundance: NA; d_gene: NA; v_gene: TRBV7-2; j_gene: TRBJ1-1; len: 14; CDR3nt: TGTGCCAGCAGCTTAGCGAGCGTGAACACTGAAGCTTTCTTT; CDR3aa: CASSLASVNTEAFF
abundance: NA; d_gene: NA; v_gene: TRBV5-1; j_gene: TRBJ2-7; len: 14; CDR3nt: TGCGCCTCAATGCGAGGGACAACCTCCTACGAGCAGTACTTC; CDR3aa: CASMRGTTSYEQYF
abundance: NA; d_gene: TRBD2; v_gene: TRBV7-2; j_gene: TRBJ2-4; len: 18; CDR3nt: TGTGCCAGCAGCTTAGCAAGGACTAGCGGCATAGCCAAAAACATTCAGTACTTC; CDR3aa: CASSLARTSGIAKNIQYF
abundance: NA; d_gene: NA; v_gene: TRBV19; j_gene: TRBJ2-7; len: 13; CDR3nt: TGTGCCTCCGGAGGGGCGTATGGGGGAGAGCAGTACTTC; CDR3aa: CASGGAYGGEQYF
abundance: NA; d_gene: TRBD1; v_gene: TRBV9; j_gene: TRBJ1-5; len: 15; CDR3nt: TGTGCCAGCAGCGTAGGGGGACAGGGTTCAGAGCCCCAGCATTTT; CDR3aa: CASSVGGQGSEPQHF
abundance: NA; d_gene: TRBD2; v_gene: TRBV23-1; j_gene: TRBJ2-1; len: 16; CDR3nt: TGCGCCAGCAGTCAATTAAAGCGGGAGGGCCGATTTGAGCAGTTCTTC; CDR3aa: CASSQLKREGRFEQFF
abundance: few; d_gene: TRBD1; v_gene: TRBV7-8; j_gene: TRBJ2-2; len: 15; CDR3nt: TGTGCCAGCAGCTCGGGACAGGGCCACACCGGGGAGCTGTTTTTT; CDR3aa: CASSSGQGHTGELFF
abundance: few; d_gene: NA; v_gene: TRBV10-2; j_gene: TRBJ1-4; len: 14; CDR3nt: TGCGCCACCCTGGACCAGGGTAGGCATGAAAAACTGTTTTTT; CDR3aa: CATLDQGRHEKLFF
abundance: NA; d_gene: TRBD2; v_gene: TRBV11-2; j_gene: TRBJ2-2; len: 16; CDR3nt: TGTGCCAGCAGCTTAGTACTAGCGGGACGAGGCGGGGAGCTGTTTTTT; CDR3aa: CASSLVLAGRGGELFF
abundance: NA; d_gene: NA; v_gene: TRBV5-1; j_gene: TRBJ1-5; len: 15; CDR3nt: TGCGCCAGCAGCTTGGCCGGGACAAATAATCAGCCCCAGCATTTT; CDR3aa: CASSLAGTNNQPQHF
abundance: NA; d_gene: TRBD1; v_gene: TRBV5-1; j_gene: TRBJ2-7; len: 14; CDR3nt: TGCGCCAGCGCTTCCGGGACAGGGGACTACGAGCAGTACTTC; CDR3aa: CASASGTGDYEQYF
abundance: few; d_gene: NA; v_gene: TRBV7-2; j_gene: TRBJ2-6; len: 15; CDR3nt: TGTGCCAGCAGCTTAATCAGCTCTGGGGCCAACGTCCTGACTTTC; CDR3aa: CASSLISSGANVLTF
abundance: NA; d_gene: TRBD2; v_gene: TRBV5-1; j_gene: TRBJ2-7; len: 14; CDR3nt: TGCGCCAGCTCGTATAGCGGGAGCTCCTACGAGCAGTACTTC; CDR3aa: CASSYSGSSYEQYF
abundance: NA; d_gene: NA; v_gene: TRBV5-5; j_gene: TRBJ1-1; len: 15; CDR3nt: TGTGCCAGCAGCTGGGAGGGCCGGAGGAACACTGAAGCTTTCTTT; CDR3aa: CASSWEGRRNTEAFF
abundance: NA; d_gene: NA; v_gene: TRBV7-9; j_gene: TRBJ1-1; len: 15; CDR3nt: TGTGCCAGCAGCTTTTATTTGTCAGGGGACACTGAAGCTTTCTTT; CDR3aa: CASSFYLSGDTEAFF
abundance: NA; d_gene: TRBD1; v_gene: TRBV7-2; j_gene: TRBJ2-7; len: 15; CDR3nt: TGTGCCAGCAGCTCTGACGGGACAGGTTGGGACGAGCAGTACTTC; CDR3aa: CASSSDGTGWDEQYF
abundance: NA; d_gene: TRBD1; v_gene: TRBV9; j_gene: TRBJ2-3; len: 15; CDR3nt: TGTGCCAGCAGCGTATGGGGGACAGGGACAGATACGCAGTATTTT; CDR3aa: CASSVWGTGTDTQYF
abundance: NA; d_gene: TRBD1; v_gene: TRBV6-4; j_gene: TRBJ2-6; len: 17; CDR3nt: TGTGCCAGCGGAGCCGGGACAGCGAGCTCTGGGGCCAACGTCCTGACTTTC; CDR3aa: CASGAGTASSGANVLTF
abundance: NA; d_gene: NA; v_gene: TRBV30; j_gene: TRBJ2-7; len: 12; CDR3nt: TGTGCCTGCAACCGGGAGACCTACGAGCAGTACTTC; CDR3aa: CACNRETYEQYF
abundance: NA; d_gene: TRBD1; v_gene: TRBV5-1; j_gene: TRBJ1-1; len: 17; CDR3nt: TGCGCCAGCAGCTTGATATTACCGGGACAGCGAAACACTGAAGCTTTCTTT; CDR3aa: CASSLILPGQRNTEAFF
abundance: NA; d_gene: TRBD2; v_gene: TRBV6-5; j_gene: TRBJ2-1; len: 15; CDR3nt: TGTGCCAGCAGTGTACTGGCGGGGGAAAACAATGAGCAGTTCTTC; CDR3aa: CASSVLAGENNEQFF
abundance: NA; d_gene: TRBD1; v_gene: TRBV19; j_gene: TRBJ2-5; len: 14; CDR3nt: TGTGCCAGTAGTATAAGGGTGGGACAGGGAAGATTGAACTTC; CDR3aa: CASSIRVGQGRLNF
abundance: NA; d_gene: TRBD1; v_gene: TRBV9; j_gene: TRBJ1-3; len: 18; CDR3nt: TGTGCCAGCAGCGGGGGACAGGGAGGCTTTTTGGCGGGAAACACCATATATTTT; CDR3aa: CASSGGQGGFLAGNTIYF
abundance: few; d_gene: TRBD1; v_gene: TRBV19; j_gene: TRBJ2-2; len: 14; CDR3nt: TGTGCCAGTAGTTCACGACAGGGCACCGGGGAGCTGTTTTTT; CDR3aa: CASSSRQGTGELFF
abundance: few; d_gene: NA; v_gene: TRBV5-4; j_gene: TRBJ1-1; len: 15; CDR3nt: TGTGCCAGCAGCTTGGCCGCGGGCCGGGGCACTGAAGCTTTCTTT; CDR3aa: CASSLAAGRGTEAFF
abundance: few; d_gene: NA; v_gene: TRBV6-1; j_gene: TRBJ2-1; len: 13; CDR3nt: TGTGCCAGCAGTCCCATTCGTAGTGGTGAGCAGTTCTTC; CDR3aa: CASSPIRSGEQFF
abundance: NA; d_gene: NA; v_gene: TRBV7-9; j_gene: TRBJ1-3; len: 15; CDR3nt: TGTGCCAGCAGCTTAGACGGGAGCTCTGGAAACACCATATATTTT; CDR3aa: CASSLDGSSGNTIYF
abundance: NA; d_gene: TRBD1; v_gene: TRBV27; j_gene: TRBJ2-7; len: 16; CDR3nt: TGTGCCAGCAGTTCCGACAGGGAAGTAGAGGTCTACGAGCAGTACTTC; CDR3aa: CASSSDREVEVYEQYF
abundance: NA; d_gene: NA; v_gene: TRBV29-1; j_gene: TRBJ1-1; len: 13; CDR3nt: TGCAGCGTTGAAACGCGGAGGGCCACTGAAGCTTTCTTT; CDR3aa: CSVETRRATEAFF
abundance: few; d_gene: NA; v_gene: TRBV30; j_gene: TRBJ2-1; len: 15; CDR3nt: TGTGCCTGGAGTAAAGATAGCGGTTTCTACAATGAGCAGTTCTTC; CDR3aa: CAWSKDSGFYNEQFF
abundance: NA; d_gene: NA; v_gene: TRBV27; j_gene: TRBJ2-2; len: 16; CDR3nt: TGTGCCAGCAGTTTTTGGCTAGCAGGAGTCACCGGGGAGCTGTTTTTT; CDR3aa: CASSFWLAGVTGELFF
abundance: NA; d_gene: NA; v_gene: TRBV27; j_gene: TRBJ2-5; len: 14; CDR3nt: TGTGCCAGCAGTTTTTTGTCCAGGCAAGAGACCCGGTACTTC; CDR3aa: CASSFLSRQETRYF
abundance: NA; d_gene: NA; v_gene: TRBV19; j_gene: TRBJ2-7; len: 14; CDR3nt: TGTGCCAGTAGGGAGCGGAGGGGTTCCTACGAGCAGTACTTC; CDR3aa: CASRERRGSYEQYF
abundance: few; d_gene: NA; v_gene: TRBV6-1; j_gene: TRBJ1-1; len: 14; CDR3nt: TGTGCCAGCAGCAATAGGGGGGGTCGTAGTGAAGCTTTCTTT; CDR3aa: CASSNRGGRSEAFF
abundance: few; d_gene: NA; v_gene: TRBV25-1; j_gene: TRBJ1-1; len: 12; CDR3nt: TGTGCCAGCAGTGACACAGGAAGGAGAGCTTTCTTT; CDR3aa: CASSDTGRRAFF
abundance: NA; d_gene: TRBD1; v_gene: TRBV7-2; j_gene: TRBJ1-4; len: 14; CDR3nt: TGTGCCAGCAGCCGGACAGGGGCTAATGAAAAACTGTTTTTT; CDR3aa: CASSRTGANEKLFF
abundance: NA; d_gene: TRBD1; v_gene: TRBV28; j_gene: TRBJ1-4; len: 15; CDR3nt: TGTGCCAGCAGTTCCCGGACAGGGGACCGTGAAAAACTGTTTTTT; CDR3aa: CASSSRTGDREKLFF
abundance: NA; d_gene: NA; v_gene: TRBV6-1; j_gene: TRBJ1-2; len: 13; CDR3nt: TGTGCCAGCAGTGGAAGGGTCGGGGATGGCTACACCTTC; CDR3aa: CASSGRVGDGYTF
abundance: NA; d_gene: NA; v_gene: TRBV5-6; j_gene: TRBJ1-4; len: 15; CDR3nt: TGTGCCAGCAGCTTGTTACAGTCAACTAATGAAAAACTGTTTTTT; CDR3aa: CASSLLQSTNEKLFF
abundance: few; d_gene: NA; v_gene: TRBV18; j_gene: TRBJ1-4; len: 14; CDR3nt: TGTGCCAGCTCACCAGGGGCTACTAATGAAAAACTGTTTTTT; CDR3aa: CASSPGATNEKLFF
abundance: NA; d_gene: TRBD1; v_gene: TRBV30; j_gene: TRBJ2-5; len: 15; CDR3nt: TGTGCCTGGAGACCTTCAGACAGGGGGCAAGAGACCCAGTACTTC; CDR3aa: CAWRPSDRGQETQYF
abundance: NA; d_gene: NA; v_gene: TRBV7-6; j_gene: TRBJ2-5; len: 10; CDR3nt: TGTGCCAGCTCGGGGGTGGGCCAGTACTTC; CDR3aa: CASSGVGQYF